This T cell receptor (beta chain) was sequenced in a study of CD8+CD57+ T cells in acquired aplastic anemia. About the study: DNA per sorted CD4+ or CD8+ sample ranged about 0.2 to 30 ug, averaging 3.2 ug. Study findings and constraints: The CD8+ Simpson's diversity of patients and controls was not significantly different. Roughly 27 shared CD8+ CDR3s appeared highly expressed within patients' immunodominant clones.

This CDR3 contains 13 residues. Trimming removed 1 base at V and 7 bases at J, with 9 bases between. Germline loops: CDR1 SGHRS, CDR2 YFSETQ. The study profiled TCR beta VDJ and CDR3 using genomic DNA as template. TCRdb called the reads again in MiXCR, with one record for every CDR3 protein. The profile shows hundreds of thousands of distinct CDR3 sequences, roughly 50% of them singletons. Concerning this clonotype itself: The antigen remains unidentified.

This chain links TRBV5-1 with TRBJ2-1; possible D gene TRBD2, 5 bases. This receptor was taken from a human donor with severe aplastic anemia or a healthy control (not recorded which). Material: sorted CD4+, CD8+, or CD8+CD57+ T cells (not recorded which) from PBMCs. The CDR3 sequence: CASSLLGDNEQFF. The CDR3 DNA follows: TGCGCCAGCAGCTTGCTCGGGGATAATGAGCAGTTCTTC.